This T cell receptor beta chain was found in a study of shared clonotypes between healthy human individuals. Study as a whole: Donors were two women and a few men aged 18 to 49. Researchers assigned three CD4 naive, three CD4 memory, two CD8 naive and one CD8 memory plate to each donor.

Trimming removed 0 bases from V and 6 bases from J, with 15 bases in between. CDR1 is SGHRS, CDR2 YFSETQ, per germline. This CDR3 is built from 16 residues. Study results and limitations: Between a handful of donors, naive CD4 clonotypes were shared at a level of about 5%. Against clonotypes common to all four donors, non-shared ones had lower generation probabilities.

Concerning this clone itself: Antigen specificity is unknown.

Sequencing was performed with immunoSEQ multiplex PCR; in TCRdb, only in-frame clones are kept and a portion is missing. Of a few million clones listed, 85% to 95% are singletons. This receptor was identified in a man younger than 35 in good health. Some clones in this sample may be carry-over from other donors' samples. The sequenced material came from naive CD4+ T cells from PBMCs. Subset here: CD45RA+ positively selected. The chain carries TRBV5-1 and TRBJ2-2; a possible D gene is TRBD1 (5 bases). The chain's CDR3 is CASSLEVRGLPGELFF. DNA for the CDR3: TGCGCCAGCAGCTTGGAGGTTAGGGGTTTACCCGGGGAGCTGTTTTTT.